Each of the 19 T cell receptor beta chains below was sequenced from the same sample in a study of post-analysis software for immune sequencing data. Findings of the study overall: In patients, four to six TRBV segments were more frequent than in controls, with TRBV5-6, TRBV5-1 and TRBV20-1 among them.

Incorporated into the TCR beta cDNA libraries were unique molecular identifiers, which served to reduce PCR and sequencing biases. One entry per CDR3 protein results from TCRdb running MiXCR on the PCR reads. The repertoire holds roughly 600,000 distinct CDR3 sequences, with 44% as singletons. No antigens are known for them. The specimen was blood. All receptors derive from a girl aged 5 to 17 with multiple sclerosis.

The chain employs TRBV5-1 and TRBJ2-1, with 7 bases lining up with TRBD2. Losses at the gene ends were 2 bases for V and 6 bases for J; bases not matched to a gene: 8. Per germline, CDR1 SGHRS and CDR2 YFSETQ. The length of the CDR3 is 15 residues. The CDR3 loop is CASSLGLAASNEQFF. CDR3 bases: TGCGCCAGCAGCTTAGGGCTAGCGGCTTCCAATGAGCAGTTCTTC.

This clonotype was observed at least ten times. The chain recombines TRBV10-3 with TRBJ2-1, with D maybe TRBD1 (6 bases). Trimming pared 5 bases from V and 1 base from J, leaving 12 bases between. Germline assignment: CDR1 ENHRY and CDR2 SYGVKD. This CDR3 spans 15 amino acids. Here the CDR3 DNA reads TGTGCCATCAGTACTCAGGGGAGATCCTACAATGAGCAGTTCTTC. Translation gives CAISTQGRSYNEQFF.

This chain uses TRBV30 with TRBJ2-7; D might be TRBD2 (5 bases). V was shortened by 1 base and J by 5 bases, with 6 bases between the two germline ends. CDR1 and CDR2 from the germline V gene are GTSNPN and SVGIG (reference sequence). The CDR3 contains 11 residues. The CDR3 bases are TGTGCCTGGAGTGGAGGGAACGAGCAGTACTTC. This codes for CAWSGGNEQYF.

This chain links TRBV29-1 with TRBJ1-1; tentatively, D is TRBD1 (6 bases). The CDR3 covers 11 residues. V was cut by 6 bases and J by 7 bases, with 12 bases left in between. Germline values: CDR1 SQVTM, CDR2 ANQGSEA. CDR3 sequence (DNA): TGCAGCGTAGGACAGACGGATGAAGCTTTCTTT. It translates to CSVGQTDEAFF.

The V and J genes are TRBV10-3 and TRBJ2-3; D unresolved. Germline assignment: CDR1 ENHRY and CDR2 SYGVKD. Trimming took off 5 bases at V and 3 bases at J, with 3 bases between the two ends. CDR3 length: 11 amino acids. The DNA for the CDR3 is TGTGCCATCAGTCGAACAGATACGCAGTATTTT. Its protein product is CAISRTDTQYF.

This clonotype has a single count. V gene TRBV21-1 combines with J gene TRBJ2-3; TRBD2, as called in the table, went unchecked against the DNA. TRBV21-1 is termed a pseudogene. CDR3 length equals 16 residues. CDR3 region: CASSKEREVRTDTQYF. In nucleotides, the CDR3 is TGTGCCAGCAGCAAAGAGAGGGAAGTGAGAACAGATACGCAGTATTTT.

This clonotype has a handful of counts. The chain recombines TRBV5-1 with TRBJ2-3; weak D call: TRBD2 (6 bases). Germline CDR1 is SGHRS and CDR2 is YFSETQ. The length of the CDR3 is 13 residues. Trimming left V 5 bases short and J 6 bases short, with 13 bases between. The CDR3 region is CASRHGTSDTQYF. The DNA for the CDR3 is TGCGCCAGCAGGCACGGGACTTCCGATACGCAGTATTTT.

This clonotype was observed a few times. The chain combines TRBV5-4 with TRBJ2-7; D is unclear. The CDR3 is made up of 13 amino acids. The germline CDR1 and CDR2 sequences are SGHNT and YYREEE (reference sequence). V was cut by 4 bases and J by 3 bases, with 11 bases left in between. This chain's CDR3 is CASSPFGVYEQYF. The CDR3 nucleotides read TGTGCCAGCAGCCCCTTTGGAGTCTACGAGCAGTACTTC.

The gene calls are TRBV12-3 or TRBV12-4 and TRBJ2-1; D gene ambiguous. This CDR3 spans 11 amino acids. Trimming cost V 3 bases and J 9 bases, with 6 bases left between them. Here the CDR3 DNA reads TGTGCCAGCAGTTTCCCCCCTGAGCAGTTCTTC. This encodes CASSFPPEQFF.

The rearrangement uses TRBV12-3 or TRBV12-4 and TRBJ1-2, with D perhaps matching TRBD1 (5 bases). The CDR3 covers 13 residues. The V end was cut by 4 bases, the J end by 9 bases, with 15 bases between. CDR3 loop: CASSSRTQGRYTF. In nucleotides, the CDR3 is TGTGCCAGCAGTTCACGCACCCAGGGCCGCTACACCTTC.

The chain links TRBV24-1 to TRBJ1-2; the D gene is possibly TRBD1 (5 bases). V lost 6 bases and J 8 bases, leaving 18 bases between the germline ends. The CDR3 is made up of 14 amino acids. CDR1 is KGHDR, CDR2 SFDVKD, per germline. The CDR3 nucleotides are TGTGCCACCAGTCGCGGTCATGGGGCTCGAGGCTACACCTTC. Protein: CATSRGHGARGYTF.

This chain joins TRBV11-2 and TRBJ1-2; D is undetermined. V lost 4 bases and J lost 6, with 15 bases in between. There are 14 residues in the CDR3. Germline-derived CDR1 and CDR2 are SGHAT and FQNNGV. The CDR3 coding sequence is TGTGCCAGCAGCTCAACCCTCGGGGAAAATGGCTACACCTTC. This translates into CASSSTLGENGYTF.

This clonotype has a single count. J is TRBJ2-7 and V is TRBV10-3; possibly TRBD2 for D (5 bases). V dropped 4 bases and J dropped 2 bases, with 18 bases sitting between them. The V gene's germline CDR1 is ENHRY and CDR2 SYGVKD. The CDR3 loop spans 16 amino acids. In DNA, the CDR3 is TGTGCCATCAGTGGAAAGCGGCCGGATAGGCCCTACGAGCAGTACTTC. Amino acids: CAISGKRPDRPYEQYF.

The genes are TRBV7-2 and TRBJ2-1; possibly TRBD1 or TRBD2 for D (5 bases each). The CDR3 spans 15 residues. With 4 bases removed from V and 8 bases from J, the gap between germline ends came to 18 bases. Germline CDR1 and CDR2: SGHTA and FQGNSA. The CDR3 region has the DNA TGTGCCAGCAGCTGGGACCCCACGATGGGTGATGAGCAGTTCTTC. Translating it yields CASSWDPTMGDEQFF.

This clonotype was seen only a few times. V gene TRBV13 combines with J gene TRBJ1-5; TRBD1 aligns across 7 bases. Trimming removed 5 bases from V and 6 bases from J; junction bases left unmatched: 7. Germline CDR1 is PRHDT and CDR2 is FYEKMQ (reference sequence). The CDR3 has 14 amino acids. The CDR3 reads CASSPGQRGQPQHF. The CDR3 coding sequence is TGTGCCAGCAGCCCGGGACAGCGCGGTCAGCCCCAGCATTTT. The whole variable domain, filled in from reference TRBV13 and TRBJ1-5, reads AAGVIQSPRHLIKEKRETATLKCYPIPRHDTVYWYQQGPGQDPQFLISFYEKMQSDKGSIPDRFSAQQFSDYHSELNMSSLELGDSALYFCASSPGQRGQPQHFGDGTRLSIL.

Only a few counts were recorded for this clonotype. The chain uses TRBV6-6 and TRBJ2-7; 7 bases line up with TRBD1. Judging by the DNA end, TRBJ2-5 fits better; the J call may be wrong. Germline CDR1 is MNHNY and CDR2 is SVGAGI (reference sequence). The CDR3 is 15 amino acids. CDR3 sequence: CASRPGQLTLETQYF. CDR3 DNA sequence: TGTGCCAGCAGACCGGGACAGCTTACCCTAGAGACCCAGTACTTC.

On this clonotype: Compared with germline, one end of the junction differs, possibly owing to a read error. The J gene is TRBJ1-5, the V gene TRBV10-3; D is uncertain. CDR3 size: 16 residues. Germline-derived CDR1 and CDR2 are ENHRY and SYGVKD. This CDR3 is CVISESGSRGNQPQHF. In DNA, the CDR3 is TGTGTCATCAGTGAGTCGGGCAGCCGGGGCAATCAGCCCCAGCATTTT.

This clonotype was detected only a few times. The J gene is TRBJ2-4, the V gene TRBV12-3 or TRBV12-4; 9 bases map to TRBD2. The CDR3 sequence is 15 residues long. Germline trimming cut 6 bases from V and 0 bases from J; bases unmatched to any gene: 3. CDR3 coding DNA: TGTGCCAGCAGCAGAGCGGGGGGAGCCAAAAACATTCAGTACTTC. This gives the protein CASSRAGGAKNIQYF.

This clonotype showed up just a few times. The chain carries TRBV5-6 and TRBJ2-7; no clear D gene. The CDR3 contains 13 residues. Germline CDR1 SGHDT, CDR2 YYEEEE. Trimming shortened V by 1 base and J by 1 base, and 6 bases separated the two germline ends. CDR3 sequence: CASSLIDSYEQYF. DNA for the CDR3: TGTGCCAGCAGCTTGATAGATTCCTACGAGCAGTACTTC.